Presented here are 17 T cell receptor beta chains from one specimen sequenced in a study of T cells in Graves' hyperthyroidism and ophthalmopathy. TCR beta CDR3 regions were amplified from RNA transcripts. In the first-round RT-PCR of the TCR CDR3, the HTBI primer set was used. TCRdb fed the multiplex PCR reads into MiXCR, producing one record per CDR3 protein. The table lists under 300,000 distinct CDR3 sequences, about 20% of them singletons. Sequencing used blood. The receptors here all came from a man aged 25-40 years with Graves' ophthalmopathy.

This clonotype has just a few counts. V is TRBV6-1 and J is TRBJ2-1; TRBD2 agrees at 8 bases. This CDR3 has 18 amino acids. Germline V gene sequence: CDR1 MNHNS, CDR2 SASEGT. Unmatched junction bases numbered 20, after V lost 7 bases and J lost 6 bases. The CDR3 region is CASTPLVGREGLGNEQFF. CDR3 DNA: TGTGCCAGCACCCCTCTGGTAGGCCGGGAGGGCCTCGGCAATGAGCAGTTCTTC.

V and J are TRBV24-1 and TRBJ2-3; 13 nucleotides line up with TRBD2. This CDR3 has 18 residues. Germline values: CDR1 KGHDR, CDR2 SFDVKD. V was pared by 3 bases and J by 6 bases, with 11 bases of the junction left unmatched. CDR3 DNA sequence: TGTGCCACCAGTGATCACCTCACTAGCGGGAGGGCCAGGGATACGCAGTATTTT. This gives the protein CATSDHLTSGRARDTQYF.

The chain recombines TRBV18 with TRBJ2-5; 12 bases match TRBD2. With V trimmed by 6 bases and J by 4 bases, 6 bases remained unmatched. The CDR3 is 15 residues long. From germline, CDR1 is KGHSH and CDR2 LQKENI. CDR3 amino acids: CASSRGLAGLETQYF. The CDR3 DNA is TGTGCCAGCTCCCGAGGACTAGCGGGATTAGAGACCCAGTACTTC.

The chain has TRBV12-3 or TRBV12-4 and TRBJ1-1; tentatively, D is TRBD1 (6 bases). V was shortened by 7 bases and J by 4 bases, with 7 bases between the two germline ends. This CDR3 contains 11 residues. The CDR3 region has the DNA TGTGCCAGCACAGGGGCCACTGAAGCTTTCTTT. Translating it yields CASTGATEAFF.

The chain is built from TRBV12-3 or TRBV12-4 and TRBJ1-2; D may be TRBD1 (5 bases). CDR3 length: 13 amino acids. The V and J ends lost 3 bases and 6 bases respectively, with 11 bases between them. CDR3 bases: TGTGCCAGCAGTTTCTCCAGGGCTGATGGCTACACCTTC. Protein: CASSFSRADGYTF.

This clonotype occurred many times. The V call is TRBV12-3 or TRBV12-4, the J call TRBJ1-2, with D perhaps matching TRBD1 (5 bases). The CDR3 is 15 residues long. The V gene lost 1 base and the J gene lost 0 bases, with 9 bases spanning the gap. The CDR3 nucleotides read TGTGCCAGCAGTTTAGGGACACCATCTAACTATGGCTACACCTTC. Protein sequence: CASSLGTPSNYGYTF.

This clonotype showed up many times. The genes are TRBV6-5 and TRBJ2-7, with TRBD1 matching 9 bases. Per germline, CDR1 MNHEY and CDR2 SVGAGI. The CDR3 contains 13 residues. J gave up 7 bases and V 2 bases, and 3 bases lay outside the gene matches. In DNA, the CDR3 is TGTGCCAGCAGTTACGGGACAGGGTGGGAGCAGTACTTC. It specifies CASSYGTGWEQYF.

This clonotype has ten or more counts. This sequence joins TRBV20-1 and TRBJ2-7; 7 bases map to TRBD2. The CDR3 sequence is 14 residues long. Trimming cost V 2 bases and J 1 base; bases outside gene matches: 5. Germline-derived CDR1 and CDR2 are DFQATT and SNEGSKA (reference sequence). The CDR3 reads CSARPAGSSYEQYF. The CDR3 DNA follows: TGCAGTGCTAGACCAGCGGGATCGTCCTACGAGCAGTACTTC.

Points on this clonotype: The final CDR3 position lacks the conserved phenylalanine or tryptophan, pointing to a likely read error. V usage is TRBV10-3 and J usage is TRBJ1-2; no clear D. Germline CDR1 reads ENHRY; CDR2 reads SYGVKD. The CDR3 is 13 amino acids. The V gene lost 6 bases and the J gene lost 0 bases, with 8 bases spanning the gap. Written as DNA, the CDR3 is TGTGCCATCAGGGTAGGAACTAACTATGGCTACACCCTC. It codes for CAIRVGTNYGYTL.

This clonotype was detected many times. This CDR3 reads CASSGRGLTYEQYF. In nucleotides, the CDR3 is TGTGCCAGCAGTGGCAGGGGGCTAACCTACGAGCAGTACTTC. V is TRBV6-1 and J is TRBJ2-7, with 8 bases identical to TRBD1. Germline assignment: CDR1 MNHNS and CDR2 SASEGT. The length of the CDR3 is 14 residues. Unmatched junction bases numbered 4, after V lost 4 bases and J lost 2 bases.

The V and J genes are TRBV29-1 and TRBJ2-1; 8 bases are a match to TRBD2. V gave up 6 bases and J gave up 2 bases; unmatched junction bases: 9. Germline V gene lookup returns CDR1 SQVTM and CDR2 ANQGSEA. This CDR3 is built from 15 residues. Here the CDR3 DNA reads TGCAGCGTGGGGAGCGGGAGATACCCCTACAATGAGCAGTTCTTC. Translating gives CSVGSGRYPYNEQFF.

This clonotype was counted a few times. The genes are TRBV6-5 and TRBJ1-5, with D unclear. The length of the CDR3 is 13 residues. With 6 bases removed from V and 7 bases from J, the gap between germline ends came to 13 bases. Germline V gene lookup returns CDR1 MNHEY and CDR2 SVGAGI. This CDR3 reads CASRGLSGQPQHF. CDR3 coding DNA: TGTGCCAGCAGAGGGCTTTCGGGGCAGCCCCAGCATTTT.

The V call is TRBV7-6, the J call TRBJ2-1; perhaps TRBD2 as D (6 bases). In germline, CDR1 is SGHVS, CDR2 FNYEAQ. This CDR3 spans 16 amino acids. Trimming cost V 2 bases and J 0 bases, with 11 bases left between them. CDR3 region: CASSLLGGYSYNEQFF. The CDR3 region has the DNA TGTGCCAGCAGCTTACTTGGGGGGTACTCCTACAATGAGCAGTTCTTC.

This clonotype was picked up a small number of times. The chain carries TRBV2 and TRBJ2-5, with a possible D match to TRBD2 (7 bases). V was clipped by 6 bases and J by 7 bases, with 18 bases between them. The CDR3 has 14 amino acids. The V gene's germline CDR1 is SNHLY and CDR2 FYNNEI. The CDR3 sequence: CASRGLQGRGTQYF. The DNA of the CDR3 is TGTGCCAGCAGAGGTCTTCAGGGGAGGGGGACCCAGTACTTC.

V and J are TRBV24-1 and TRBJ2-5; 8 bases are a match to TRBD2. The V segment lost 1 base and the J segment 2 bases; nucleotides outside the gene matches: 2. Germline CDR1 is KGHDR and CDR2 is SFDVKD. The CDR3 covers 15 residues. The CDR3 nucleotides read TGTGCCACCAGTGATTTTACGGGAGGGCAAGAGACCCAGTACTTC. Translated: CATSDFTGGQETQYF.

The CDR3 here is CASSMVAGRVEQYF. DNA of the CDR3: TGTGCCAGTAGTATGGTAGCGGGCCGAGTCGAGCAGTACTTC. The V gene is TRBV19, the J gene TRBJ2-7; 7 bases match TRBD2. Germline lookup yields CDR1 LNHDA and CDR2 SQIVND (reference sequence). The V segment lost 3 bases and the J segment 6 bases; nucleotides outside the gene matches: 8. This CDR3 is 14 amino acids long.

This clonotype appeared a few times. The CDR3 coding sequence is TGCAGCGTTGAAGGGACTAGCGGAGACGAGCAGTACTTC. Its protein is CSVEGTSGDEQYF. The chain links TRBV29-1 to TRBJ2-7; TRBD2 agrees at 10 bases. Germline CDR1 SQVTM, CDR2 ANQGSEA. The V segment lost 1 base and the J segment 5 bases; nucleotides outside the gene matches: 2. The CDR3 runs to 13 residues.